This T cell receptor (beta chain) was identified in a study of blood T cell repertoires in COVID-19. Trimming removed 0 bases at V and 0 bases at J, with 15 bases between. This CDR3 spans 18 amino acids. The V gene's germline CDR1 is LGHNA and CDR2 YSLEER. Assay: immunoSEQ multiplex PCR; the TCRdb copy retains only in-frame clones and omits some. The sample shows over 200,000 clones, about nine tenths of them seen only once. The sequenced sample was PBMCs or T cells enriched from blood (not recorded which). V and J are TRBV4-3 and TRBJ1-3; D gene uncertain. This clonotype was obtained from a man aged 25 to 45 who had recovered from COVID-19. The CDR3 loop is CASSQDPLSVSSGNTIYF. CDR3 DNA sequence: TGCGCCAGCAGCCAAGACCCGCTCAGCGTCAGCTCTGGAAACACCATATATTTT.